This T cell receptor beta chain was retrieved from a study of T cell clonality in common variable immunodeficiency. Whole-study results and caveats: Compared with controls, CVID subjects had fewer shared TCRbeta clones. Common variable immunodeficiency TCR beta sequences reportedly had fewer deletions and N-nucleotide insertions.

The CDR3 runs 13 residues. CDR1 and CDR2 from the germline V gene are KGHSH and LQKENI. With 8 bases removed from V and 0 bases from J, the gap between germline ends came to 10 bases. This clone was seen more than once but under ten times. Its antigen is unidentified. The CDR3 is cut off 3 residues early in the read; its end comes from the germline J gene. Patients and controls were mostly of Caucasian heritage. Control and CVID samples contributed equal amounts of genomic DNA. Only in-frame clones appear in the TCRdb table, and some are missing; sequencing was by immunoSEQ multiplex PCR. The record shows roughly 23,000 clones for this sample, with no singletons present.

The V gene is TRBV18, the J gene TRBJ1-1; weak D call: TRBD1 (6 bases). This TCR derives from a human donor with common variable immunodeficiency. The material sequenced was peripheral blood mononuclear cells. The CDR3 spells CASADSLNTEAFF. The CDR3 bases that were read are TGTGCCAGCGCGGACAGCTTGAACACTGAA.